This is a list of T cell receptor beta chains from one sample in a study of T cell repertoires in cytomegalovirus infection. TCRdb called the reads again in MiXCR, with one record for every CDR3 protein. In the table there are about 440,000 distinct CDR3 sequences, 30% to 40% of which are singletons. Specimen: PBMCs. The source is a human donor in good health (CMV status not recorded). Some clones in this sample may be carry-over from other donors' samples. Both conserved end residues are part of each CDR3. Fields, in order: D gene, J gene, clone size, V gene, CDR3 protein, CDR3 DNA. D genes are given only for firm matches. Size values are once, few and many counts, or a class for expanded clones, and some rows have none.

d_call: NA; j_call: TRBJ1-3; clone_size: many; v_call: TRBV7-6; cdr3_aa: CASSLRGDYSGNTIYF; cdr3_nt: TGTGCCAGCAGCCTGCGGGGGGATTACTCTGGAAACACCATATATTTT
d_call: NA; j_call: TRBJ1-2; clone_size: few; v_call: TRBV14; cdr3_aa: CASSQTPRYGYTF; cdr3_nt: TGTGCCAGCAGCCAAACCCCCCGCTATGGCTACACCTTC
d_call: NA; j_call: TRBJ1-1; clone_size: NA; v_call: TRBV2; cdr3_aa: CASSRWNTEAFF; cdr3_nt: TGTGCCAGCAGTAGATGGAACACTGAAGCTTTCTTT
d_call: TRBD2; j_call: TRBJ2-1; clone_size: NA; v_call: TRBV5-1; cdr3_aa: CASSPRTSGVYNEQFF; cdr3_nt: TGCGCCAGCAGCCCTCGGACTAGCGGGGTGTACAATGAGCAGTTCTTC
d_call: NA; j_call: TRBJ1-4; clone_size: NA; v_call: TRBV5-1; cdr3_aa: CASSPGETTNEKLFF; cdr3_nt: TGCGCCAGCAGCCCCGGAGAGACAACTAATGAAAAACTGTTTTTT
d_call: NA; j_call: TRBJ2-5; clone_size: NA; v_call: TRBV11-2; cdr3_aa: CASSREQGETQYF; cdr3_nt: TGTGCCAGCAGCCGCGAGCAGGGAGAGACCCAGTACTTC
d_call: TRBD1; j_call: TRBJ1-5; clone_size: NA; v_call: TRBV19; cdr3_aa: CASSVDRASNQPQHF; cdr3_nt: TGTGCCAGTAGTGTTGACAGGGCGAGCAATCAGCCCCAGCATTTT
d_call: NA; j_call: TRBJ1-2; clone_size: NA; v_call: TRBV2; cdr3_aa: CASSELTANYGYTF; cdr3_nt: TGTGCCAGCAGTGAACTGACAGCAAACTATGGCTACACCTTC
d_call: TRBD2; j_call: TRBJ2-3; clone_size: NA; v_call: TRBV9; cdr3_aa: CASSVGASGRGTDTQYF; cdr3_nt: TGTGCCAGCAGCGTAGGGGCTAGCGGACGAGGTACAGATACGCAGTATTTT
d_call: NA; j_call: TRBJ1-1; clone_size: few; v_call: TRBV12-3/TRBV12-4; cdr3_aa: CASTPGPGNTEAFF; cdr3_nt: TGTGCCAGCACTCCGGGACCGGGGAACACTGAAGCTTTCTTT
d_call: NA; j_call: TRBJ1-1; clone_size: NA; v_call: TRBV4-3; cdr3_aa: CASSQEIRGTEAFF; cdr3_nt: TGCGCCAGCAGCCAAGAAATCCGGGGCACTGAAGCTTTCTTT
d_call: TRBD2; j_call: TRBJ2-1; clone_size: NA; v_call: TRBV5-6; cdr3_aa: CASTRLAGGPDEQFF; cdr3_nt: TGTGCCAGCACCCGACTAGCGGGGGGGCCTGATGAGCAGTTCTTC
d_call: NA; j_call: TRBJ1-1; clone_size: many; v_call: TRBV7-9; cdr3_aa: CATADTLDTEAFF; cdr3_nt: TGTGCCACTGCGGACACCTTGGACACTGAAGCTTTCTTT
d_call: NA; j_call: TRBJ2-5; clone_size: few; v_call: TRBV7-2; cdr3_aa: CASSLGGGYGETQYF; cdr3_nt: TGTGCCAGCAGCTTAGGAGGGGGGTACGGTGAGACCCAGTACTTC
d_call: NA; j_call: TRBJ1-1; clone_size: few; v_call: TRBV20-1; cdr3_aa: CSAQRSEAFF; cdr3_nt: TGCAGCGCCCAGAGATCTGAAGCTTTCTTT
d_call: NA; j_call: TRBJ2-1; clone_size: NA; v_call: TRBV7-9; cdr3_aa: CAIGGSGDNEQFF; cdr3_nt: TGTGCCATCGGGGGTAGCGGAGACAATGAGCAGTTCTTC
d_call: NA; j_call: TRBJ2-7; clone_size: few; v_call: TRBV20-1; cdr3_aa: CSASSRPSSYEQYF; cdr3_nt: TGCAGTGCTAGTAGTCGGCCGAGCTCCTACGAGCAGTACTTC
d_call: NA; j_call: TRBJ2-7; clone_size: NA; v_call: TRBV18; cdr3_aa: CASSPQRSREEQYF; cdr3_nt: TGTGCCAGCTCACCACAACGAAGTCGTGAGGAGCAGTACTTC
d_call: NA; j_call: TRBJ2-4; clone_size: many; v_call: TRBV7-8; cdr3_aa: CASSLYVRGSAKNIQYF; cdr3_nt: TGTGCCAGCAGCTTATATGTTCGGGGATCGGCCAAAAACATTCAGTACTTC
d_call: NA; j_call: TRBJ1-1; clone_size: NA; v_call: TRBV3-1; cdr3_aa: CASSQDTWGTEAFF; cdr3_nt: TGTGCCAGCAGCCAAGATACTTGGGGGACTGAAGCTTTCTTT
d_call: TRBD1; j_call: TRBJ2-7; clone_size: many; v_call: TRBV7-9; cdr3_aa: CASSLGQGGDEQYF; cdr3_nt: TGTGCCAGCAGCTTAGGACAGGGGGGCGACGAGCAGTACTTC
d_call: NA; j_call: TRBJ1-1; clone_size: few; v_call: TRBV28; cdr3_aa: CASSLPGNEAFF; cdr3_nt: TGTGCCAGCAGTTTACCCGGGAATGAAGCTTTCTTT
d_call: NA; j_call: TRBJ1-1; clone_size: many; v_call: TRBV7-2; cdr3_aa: CASSRSTGWNTEAFF; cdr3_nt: TGTGCCAGCAGCCGGTCAACAGGGTGGAACACTGAAGCTTTCTTT
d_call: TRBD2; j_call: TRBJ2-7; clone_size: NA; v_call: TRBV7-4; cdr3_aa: CASSSSGLAGPRSSYEQYF; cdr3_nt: TGTGCCAGCAGCTCATCGGGACTAGCGGGGCCTAGGAGCTCCTACGAGCAGTACTTC
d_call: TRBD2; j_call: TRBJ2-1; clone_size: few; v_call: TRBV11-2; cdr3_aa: CASSAPGAGKDNEQFF; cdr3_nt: TGTGCCAGCAGCGCACCGGGAGCGGGGAAAGACAATGAGCAGTTCTTC
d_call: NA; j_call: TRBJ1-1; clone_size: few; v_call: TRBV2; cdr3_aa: CASSEGGHGNTEAFF; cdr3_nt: TGTGCCAGCAGTGAAGGGGGGCACGGTAACACTGAAGCTTTCTTT
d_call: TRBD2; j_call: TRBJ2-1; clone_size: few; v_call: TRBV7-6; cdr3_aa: CASSLGGGASSYNEQFF; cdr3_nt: TGTGCCAGCAGCTTGGGCGGGGGGGCAAGCTCCTACAATGAGCAGTTCTTC
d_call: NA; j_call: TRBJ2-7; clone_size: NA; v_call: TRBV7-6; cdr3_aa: CSSSRRGGGDEQYF; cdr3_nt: TGTTCCAGCAGCCGTAGAGGGGGGGGCGACGAGCAGTACTTC
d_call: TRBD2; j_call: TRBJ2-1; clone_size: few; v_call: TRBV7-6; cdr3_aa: CASSFMTSGSSYNEQFF; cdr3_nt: TGTGCCAGCAGCTTTATGACTAGCGGGAGCTCCTACAATGAGCAGTTCTTC
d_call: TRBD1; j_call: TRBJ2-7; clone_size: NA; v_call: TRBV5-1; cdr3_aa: CASSYDRVGDEQYF; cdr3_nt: TGCGCCAGCAGCTACGACAGGGTAGGCGACGAGCAGTACTTC
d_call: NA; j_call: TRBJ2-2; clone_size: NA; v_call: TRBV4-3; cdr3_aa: CASSQDSGRDTGELFF; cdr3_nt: TGCGCCAGCAGCCAAGATTCAGGTCGCGACACCGGGGAGCTGTTTTTT
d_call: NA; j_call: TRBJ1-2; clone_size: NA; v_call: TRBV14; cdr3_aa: CASSQVDRVSYGYTF; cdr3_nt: TGTGCCAGCAGCCAAGTCGACAGAGTCTCCTATGGCTACACCTTC
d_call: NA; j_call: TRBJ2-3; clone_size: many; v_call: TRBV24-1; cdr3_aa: CATSFTDTQYF; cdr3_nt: TGTGCCACCAGTTTTACAGATACGCAGTATTTT
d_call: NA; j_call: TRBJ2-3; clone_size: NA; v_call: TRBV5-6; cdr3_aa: CASSSWAIKHTQYF; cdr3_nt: TGTGCCAGCAGCTCCTGGGCTATTAAACATACGCAGTATTTT
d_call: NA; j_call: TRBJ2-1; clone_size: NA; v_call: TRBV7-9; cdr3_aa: CASRGLSTYNEQFF; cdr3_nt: TGTGCCAGCAGGGGGTTAAGCACCTACAATGAGCAGTTCTTC
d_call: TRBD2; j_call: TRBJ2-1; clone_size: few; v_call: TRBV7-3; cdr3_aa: CASSLRGRTSRPKYNEQFF; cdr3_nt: TGTGCCAGCAGCTTAAGAGGGAGGACTAGTCGACCTAAGTACAATGAGCAGTTCTTC
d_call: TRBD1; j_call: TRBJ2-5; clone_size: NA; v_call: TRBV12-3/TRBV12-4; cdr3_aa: CASSPPTTGETQYF; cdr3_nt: TGTGCCAGCAGTCCCCCGACGACAGGGGAGACCCAGTACTTC
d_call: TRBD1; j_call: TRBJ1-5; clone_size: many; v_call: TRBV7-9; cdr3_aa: CASSQGTGKNQPQHF; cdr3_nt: TGTGCCAGCAGCCAAGGGACAGGGAAGAATCAGCCCCAGCATTTT
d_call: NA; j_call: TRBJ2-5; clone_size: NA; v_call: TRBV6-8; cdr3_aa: CASGPTGRGGETQYF; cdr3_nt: TGTGCCAGCGGCCCCACGGGTAGGGGCGGGGAGACCCAGTACTTC
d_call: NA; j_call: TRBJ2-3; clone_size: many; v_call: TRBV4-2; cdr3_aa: CASSQGQGGADTQYF; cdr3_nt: TGTGCCAGCAGCCAAGGACAGGGAGGGGCAGATACGCAGTATTTT
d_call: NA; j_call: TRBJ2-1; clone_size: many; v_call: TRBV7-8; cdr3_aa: CASSTLGSPYNEQFF; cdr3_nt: TGTGCCAGCAGCACCCTGGGGAGTCCCTACAATGAGCAGTTCTTC
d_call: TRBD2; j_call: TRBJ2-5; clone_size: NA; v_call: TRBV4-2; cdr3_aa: CASSQELRAGGQETQYF; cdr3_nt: TGTGCCAGCAGCCAAGAATTGCGAGCGGGGGGCCAAGAGACCCAGTACTTC